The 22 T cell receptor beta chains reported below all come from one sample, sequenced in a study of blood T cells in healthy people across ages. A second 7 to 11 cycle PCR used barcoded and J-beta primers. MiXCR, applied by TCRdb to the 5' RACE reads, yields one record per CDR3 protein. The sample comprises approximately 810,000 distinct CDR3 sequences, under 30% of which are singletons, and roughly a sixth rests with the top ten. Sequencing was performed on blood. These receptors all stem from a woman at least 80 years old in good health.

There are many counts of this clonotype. CDR3 amino acids: CASSLRPADTQYF. Written as DNA, the CDR3 is TGTGCCAGCAGCTTGCGGCCAGCCGACACGCAGTATTTT. V is TRBV5-8 and J is TRBJ2-3; the D is unclear. The CDR3 length is 13 residues. From germline, CDR1 is SGHTS and CDR2 YDEGEE. Trimming stripped 1 base from V and 9 bases from J, with 12 bases between.

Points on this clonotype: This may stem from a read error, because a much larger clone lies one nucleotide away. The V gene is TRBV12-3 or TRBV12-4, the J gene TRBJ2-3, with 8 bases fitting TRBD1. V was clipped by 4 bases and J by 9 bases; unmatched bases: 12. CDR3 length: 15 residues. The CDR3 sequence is CASSSPRGLIETQYF. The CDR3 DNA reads TGTGCCAGCAGTTCCCCCAGGGGGCTTATCGAGACGCAGTATTTT.

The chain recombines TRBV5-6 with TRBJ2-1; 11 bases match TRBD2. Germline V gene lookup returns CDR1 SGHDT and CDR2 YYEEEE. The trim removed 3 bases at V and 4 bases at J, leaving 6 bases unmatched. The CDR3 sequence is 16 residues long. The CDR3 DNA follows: TGTGCCAGCAGCTCGCTGGGACTAGCGGCATACAATGAGCAGTTCTTC. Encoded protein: CASSSLGLAAYNEQFF.

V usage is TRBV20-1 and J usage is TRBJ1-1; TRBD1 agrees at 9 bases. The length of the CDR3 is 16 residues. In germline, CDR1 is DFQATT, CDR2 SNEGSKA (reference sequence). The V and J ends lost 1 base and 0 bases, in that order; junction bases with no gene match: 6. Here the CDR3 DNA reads TGCAGTGCTAGAGGGACAGGGGTCTTTTTGAACACTGAAGCTTTCTTT. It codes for CSARGTGVFLNTEAFF.

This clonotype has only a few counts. DNA for the CDR3: TGTGCCAGCAGTTTCATGGGGGGAGGTGGCTACACCTTC. This encodes CASSFMGGGGYTF. The genes are TRBV27 and TRBJ1-2; possibly TRBD1 for D (5 bases). Looked up from germline, CDR1 is MNHEY and CDR2 is SMNVEV (reference sequence). The CDR3 has 13 amino acids. Deletions cut 3 bases from V and 7 bases from J, with 12 bases between.

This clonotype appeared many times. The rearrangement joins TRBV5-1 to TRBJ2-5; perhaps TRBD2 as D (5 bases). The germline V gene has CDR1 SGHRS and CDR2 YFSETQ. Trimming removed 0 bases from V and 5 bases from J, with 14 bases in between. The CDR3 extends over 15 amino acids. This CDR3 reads CASSLAPGYVETQYF. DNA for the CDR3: TGCGCCAGCAGCTTGGCCCCGGGATACGTGGAGACCCAGTACTTC.

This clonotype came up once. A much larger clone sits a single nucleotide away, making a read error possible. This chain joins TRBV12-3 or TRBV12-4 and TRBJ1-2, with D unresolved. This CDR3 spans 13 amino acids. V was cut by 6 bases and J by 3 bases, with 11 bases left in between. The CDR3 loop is CASRLSVDYGYTF. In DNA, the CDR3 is TGTGCCAGCAGACTCTCTGTGGACTATGGCTACACCTTC.

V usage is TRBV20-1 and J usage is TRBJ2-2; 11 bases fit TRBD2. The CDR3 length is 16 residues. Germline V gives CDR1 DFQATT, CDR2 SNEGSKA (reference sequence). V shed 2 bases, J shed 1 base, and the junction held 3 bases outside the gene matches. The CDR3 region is CSARSGLAGNTGELFF. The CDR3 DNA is TGCAGTGCTAGATCCGGACTAGCGGGGAACACCGGGGAGCTGTTTTTT.

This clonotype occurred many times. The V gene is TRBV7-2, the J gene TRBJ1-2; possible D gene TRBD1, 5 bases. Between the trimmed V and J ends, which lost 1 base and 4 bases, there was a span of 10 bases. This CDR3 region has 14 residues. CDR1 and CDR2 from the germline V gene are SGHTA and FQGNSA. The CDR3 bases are TGTGCCAGCAGCTTAGGACAGACCCTCTATGGCTACACCTTC. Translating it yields CASSLGQTLYGYTF.

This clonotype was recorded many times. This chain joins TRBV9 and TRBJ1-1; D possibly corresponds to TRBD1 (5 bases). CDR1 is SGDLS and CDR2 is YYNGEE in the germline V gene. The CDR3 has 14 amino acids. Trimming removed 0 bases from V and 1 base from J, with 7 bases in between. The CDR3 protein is CASSVGGANTEAFF. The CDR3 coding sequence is TGTGCCAGCAGCGTAGGCGGGGCGAACACTGAAGCTTTCTTT.

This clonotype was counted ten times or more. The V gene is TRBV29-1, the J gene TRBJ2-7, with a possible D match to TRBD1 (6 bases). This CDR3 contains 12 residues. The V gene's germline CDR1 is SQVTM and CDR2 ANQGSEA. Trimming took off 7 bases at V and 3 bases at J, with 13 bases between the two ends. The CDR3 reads CSADGQSYEQYF. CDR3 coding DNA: TGCAGCGCCGATGGACAGAGCTACGAGCAGTACTTC.

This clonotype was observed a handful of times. CDR3 nucleotide sequence: TGTGCCAGCAGACCTGGACAGGGTGGAGAAGGTGGCTACACCTTC. Its translation is CASRPGQGGEGGYTF. This chain connects TRBV6-6 to TRBJ1-2; TRBD1 aligns across 8 bases. The germline gives CDR1 MNHNY, CDR2 SVGAGI (reference sequence). CDR3 size: 15 residues. After removal of 6 bases from V and 7 bases from J, the junction contained 13 bases not matched to a gene.

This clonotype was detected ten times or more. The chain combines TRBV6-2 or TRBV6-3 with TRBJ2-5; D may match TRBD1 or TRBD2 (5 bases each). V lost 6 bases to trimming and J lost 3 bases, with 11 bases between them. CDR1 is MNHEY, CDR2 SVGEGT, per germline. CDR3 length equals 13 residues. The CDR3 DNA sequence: TGTGCCAGCAGACCGGGACCAAAAGAGACCCAGTACTTC. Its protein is CASRPGPKETQYF.

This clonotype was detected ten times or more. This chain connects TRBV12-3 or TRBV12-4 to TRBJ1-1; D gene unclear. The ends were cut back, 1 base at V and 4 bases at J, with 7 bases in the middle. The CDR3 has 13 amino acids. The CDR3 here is CASSLGSGTEAFF. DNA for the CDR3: TGTGCCAGCAGTTTAGGGAGTGGCACTGAAGCTTTCTTT.

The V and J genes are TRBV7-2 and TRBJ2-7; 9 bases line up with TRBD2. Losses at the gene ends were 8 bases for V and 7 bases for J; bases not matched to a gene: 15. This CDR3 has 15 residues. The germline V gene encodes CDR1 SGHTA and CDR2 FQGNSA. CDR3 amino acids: CASSPAGGPAGEQYF. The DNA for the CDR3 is TGTGCCAGCTCCCCTGCGGGGGGGCCGGCAGGAGAGCAGTACTTC.

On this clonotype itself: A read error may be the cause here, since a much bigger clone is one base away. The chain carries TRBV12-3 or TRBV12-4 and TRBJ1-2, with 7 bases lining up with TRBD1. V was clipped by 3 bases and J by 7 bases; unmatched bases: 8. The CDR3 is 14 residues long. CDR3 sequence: CASSFGQALGGYTF. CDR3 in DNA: TGTGCCAGCAGTTTCGGACAGGCCCTCGGTGGCTACACCTTC.

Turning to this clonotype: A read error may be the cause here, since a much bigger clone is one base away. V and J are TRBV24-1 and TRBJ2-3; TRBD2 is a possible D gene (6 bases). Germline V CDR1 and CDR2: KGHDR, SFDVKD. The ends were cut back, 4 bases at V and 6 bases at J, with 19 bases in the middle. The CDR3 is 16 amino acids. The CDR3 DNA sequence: TGTGCCACCAGTGACGAGGGGACTCCACCGTGGGATACGCAGTATTTT. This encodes CATSDEGTPPWDTQYF.

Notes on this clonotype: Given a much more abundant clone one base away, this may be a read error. The CDR3 coding sequence is TGTGCCAGCAGCTCGCTTAGCGGGGGAGCAGATAGGCAGTATTTT. Protein sequence: CASSSLSGGADRQYF. The V and J genes are TRBV11-2 and TRBJ2-3, with 9 bases identical to TRBD2. This CDR3 contains 15 residues. The germline CDR1 and CDR2 sequences are SGHAT and FQNNGV.

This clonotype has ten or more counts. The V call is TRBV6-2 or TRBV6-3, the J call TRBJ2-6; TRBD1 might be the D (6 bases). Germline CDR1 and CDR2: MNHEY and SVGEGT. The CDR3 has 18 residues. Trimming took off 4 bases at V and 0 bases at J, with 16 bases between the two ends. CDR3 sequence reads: CASSSNRDSASGANVLTF. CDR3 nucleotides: TGTGCCAGCAGTTCTAACAGGGATTCGGCCTCTGGGGCCAACGTCCTGACTTTC.

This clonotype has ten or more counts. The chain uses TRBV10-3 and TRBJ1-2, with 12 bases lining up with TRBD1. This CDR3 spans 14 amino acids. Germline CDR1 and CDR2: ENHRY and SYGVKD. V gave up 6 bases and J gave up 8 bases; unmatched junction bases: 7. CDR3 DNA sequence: TGTGCCATCAGCTCCGGGACAGGGGGCGACGGCTACACCTTC. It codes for CAISSGTGGDGYTF.

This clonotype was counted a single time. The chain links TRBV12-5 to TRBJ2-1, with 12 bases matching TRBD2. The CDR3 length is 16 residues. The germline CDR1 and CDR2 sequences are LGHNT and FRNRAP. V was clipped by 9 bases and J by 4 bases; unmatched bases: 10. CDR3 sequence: CASQASGGAGYNEQFF. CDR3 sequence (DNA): TGTGCTAGCCAGGCTAGCGGGGGGGCAGGGTACAATGAGCAGTTCTTC. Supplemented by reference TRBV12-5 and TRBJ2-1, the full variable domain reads DARVTQTPRHKVTEMGQEVTMRCQPILGHNTVFWYRQTMMQGLELLAYFRNRAPLDDSGMPKDRFSAEMPDATLATLKIQPSEPRDSAVYFCASQASGGAGYNEQFFGPGTRLTVL.

This CDR3 reads CASSYRQDMSRDEQFF. CDR3 nucleotides: TGTGCCAGCAGTTACCGACAGGACATGTCTAGGGATGAGCAGTTCTTC. The chain recombines TRBV6-2 or TRBV6-3 with TRBJ2-1; perhaps TRBD1 as D (6 bases). The V gene lost 2 bases and the J gene lost 8 bases, with 19 bases spanning the gap. The CDR3 runs 16 residues. The germline gives CDR1 MNHEY, CDR2 SVGEGT.